This record looks at one TCR beta chain sequence and its context. Its target is unknown. The PCR ran on 60 Vbeta and 13 Jbeta primers. Using immunoSEQ multiplex PCR, the repertoire was profiled, and TCRdb retains in-frame clones only, with some absent. This sample has 150,000 to 200,000 clones, with roughly 90% found just once. The sample originates from a study of cytomegalovirus exposure and HLA in healthy donors. CDR3 size: 15 residues. CDR1 and CDR2 from the germline V gene are SGHDN and FVKESK. V lost 0 bases to trimming and J lost 2 bases, with 11 bases between them. Study conclusions and caveats: Many donors shared some public TCRs, even though most TCR sequences were rare. Later analysis suggested most CMV-associated TCR beta chains were HLA-restricted. Published work reported that the classifier diagnosed cytomegalovirus status with high specificity and sensitivity.

The specimen sequenced was PBMCs. This TCR came from a girl in the first two years of life in good health and CMV-seronegative. This sequence joins TRBV14 and TRBJ2-7; weak D call: TRBD1 (5 bases). CDR3 sequence reads: CASSQDWTRAYEQYF. CDR3 DNA sequence: TGTGCCAGCAGCCAAGATTGGACCAGGGCCTACGAGCAGTACTTC.